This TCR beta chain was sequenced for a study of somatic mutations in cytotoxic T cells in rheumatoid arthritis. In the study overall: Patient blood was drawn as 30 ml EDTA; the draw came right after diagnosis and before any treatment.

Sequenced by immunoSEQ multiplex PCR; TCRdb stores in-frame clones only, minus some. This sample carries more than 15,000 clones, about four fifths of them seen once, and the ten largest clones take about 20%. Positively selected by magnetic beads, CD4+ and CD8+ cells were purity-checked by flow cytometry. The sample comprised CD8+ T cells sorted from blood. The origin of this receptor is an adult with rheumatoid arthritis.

CDR3 in DNA: TGCGCCAGCAGTGCTGTCAGGGGGTTTGGAGTTGGTTGGGAGGGCGGCTACACCTTC. Amino acid sequence: CASSAVRGFGVGWEGGYTF. The V gene is TRBV10-2, the J gene TRBJ1-2; 7 nucleotides match TRBD1. Germline loops: CDR1 WSHSY, CDR2 SAAADI. The V gene end was trimmed by 4 bases and the J gene end by 8 bases; junction bases not matched to a gene: 25. CDR3 length: 19 amino acids.